This is a list of T cell receptor beta chains from one sample in a study of CD8+ T cells in alopecia areata. Produced via immunoSEQ multiplex PCR; TCRdb's table is partial and in-frame only. The table has about 220,000 clones, about 50% seen once. The source material was CD4+ T cells sorted from blood, sampled at week 4, from a patient treated with tofacitinib. These receptors were taken from a human donor with alopecia areata. CDR3s include the opening cysteine and the closing phenylalanine or tryptophan. Fields, in order: V gene, D gene, clone size, J gene, CDR3 protein, CDR3 DNA. The D gene is left open where the match is weak. Rows give clone size only sometimes, using once, few, many, or a class for an expanded clone.

TRBV11-2	.	few	TRBJ1-2	CASTSHEANYGYTF	TGTGCCAGCACCTCCCATGAAGCTAACTATGGCTACACCTTC
TRBV30	TRBD1	.	TRBJ1-4	CAWTSGQGFEKLFF	TGTGCCTGGACTTCGGGACAGGGGTTTGAAAAACTGTTTTTT
TRBV4-1	.	.	TRBJ2-1	CASSQESRGSYYNEQFF	TGCGCCAGCAGCCAAGAATCTAGGGGCTCCTACTACAATGAGCAGTTCTTC
TRBV4-1	.	.	TRBJ1-4	CASSRMQGFVEKLFF	TGCGCCAGCAGCCGCATGCAGGGGTTTGTCGAAAAACTGTTTTTT
TRBV4-3	TRBD2	few	TRBJ2-1	CASSQKGLAGGPSQDNEQFF	TGCGCCAGCAGCCAAAAAGGGCTAGCGGGGGGGCCTAGTCAAGACAATGAGCAGTTCTTC
TRBV29-1	.	few	TRBJ2-2	CSTETLAGTGELFF	TGCAGCACAGAGACCCTCGCGGGCACCGGGGAGCTGTTTTTT
TRBV5-1	.	.	TRBJ1-1	CASSFSPGTTTEAFF	TGCGCCAGCAGCTTCTCTCCAGGGACGACCACTGAAGCTTTCTTT
TRBV6-7	.	.	TRBJ1-1	CASSYSTGHMNTEAFF	TGTGCCAGCAGTTACTCGACGGGACACATGAACACTGAAGCTTTCTTT
TRBV2	.	.	TRBJ1-1	CASSLTAKNTEAFF	TGTGCCAGCAGCTTGACAGCAAAAAACACTGAAGCTTTCTTT
TRBV9	.	once	TRBJ1-1	CASSVEQYTEAFF	TGTGCCAGCAGCGTAGAACAGTACACTGAAGCTTTCTTT
TRBV5-6	.	once	TRBJ2-7	CASSLINRRAYEQYF	TGTGCCAGCAGCTTGATAAACCGACGTGCCTACGAGCAGTACTTC
TRBV27	.	few	TRBJ1-6	CASSSRAAGGGSPLHF	TGTGCCAGCAGCTCTCGGGCTGCCGGGGGGGGTTCACCCCTCCACTTT
TRBV29-1	TRBD1	few	TRBJ2-7	CSAGTATYEQYF	TGCAGCGCCGGGACAGCCACCTACGAGCAGTACTTC
TRBV5-1	.	.	TRBJ2-1	CASRKRGADNEQFF	TGCGCCAGCAGGAAGAGGGGGGCGGACAATGAGCAGTTCTTC
TRBV11-2	TRBD2	.	TRBJ2-5	CASSLGTSGGQETQYF	TGTGCCAGCAGCTTAGGGACTAGCGGGGGGCAAGAGACCCAGTACTTC
TRBV11-2	.	few	TRBJ1-2	CASSPGDRDSRGYTF	TGTGCCAGCAGCCCAGGAGATCGGGATTCGCGAGGCTACACCTTC
TRBV7-2	.	.	TRBJ1-2	CASTTMGTIYGYTF	TGTGCCAGCACCACCATGGGGACAATCTATGGCTACACCTTC
TRBV25-1	TRBD2	.	TRBJ2-1	CASSSLAGAGEQFF	TGTGCCAGCAGTTCACTAGCGGGGGCGGGTGAGCAGTTCTTC
TRBV30	TRBD2	.	TRBJ2-7	CAWSAGLAGHEQYF	TGTGCCTGGAGCGCGGGGCTAGCGGGACACGAGCAGTACTTC
TRBV7-7	TRBD1	once	TRBJ2-5	CASSPAPLRGGWETQYF	TGTGCCAGCAGCCCAGCCCCTTTGCGAGGGGGCTGGGAGACCCAGTACTTC
TRBV29-1	.	.	TRBJ2-3	CSVEVGTDTQYF	TGCAGCGTGGAGGTTGGGACAGATACGCAGTATTTT
TRBV7-2	TRBD2	.	TRBJ2-1	CASSLEGLAIHEQFF	TGTGCCAGCAGCTTAGAGGGACTAGCAATCCATGAGCAGTTCTTC
TRBV9	TRBD2	.	TRBJ2-1	CASSLSASGGIFSSYNEQFF	TGTGCCAGCAGCCTTTCGGCTAGCGGGGGGATTTTCAGCTCCTACAATGAGCAGTTCTTC
TRBV30	.	.	TRBJ1-1	CAWRVLLSAEAFF	TGTGCCTGGAGGGTGCTGCTAAGCGCTGAAGCTTTCTTT
TRBV7-8	TRBD2	few	TRBJ2-1	CASSLSGGAFNEQFF	TGTGCCAGCAGCCTTAGCGGGGGGGCCTTCAATGAGCAGTTCTTC
TRBV6-5	.	.	TRBJ2-7	CARRDNYEQYF	TGTGCCCGTCGGGACAACTACGAGCAGTACTTC
TRBV7-2	.	once	TRBJ1-2	CASSLTDTASGSYGYTF	TGTGCCAGCAGCTTAACAGACACAGCGTCAGGGTCCTATGGCTACACCTTC
TRBV28	TRBD2	many	TRBJ2-3	CASSNLAGEFPDTQYF	TGTGCCAGCAGTAACTTAGCGGGGGAGTTTCCAGATACGCAGTATTTT
TRBV5-6	.	.	TRBJ2-4	CASSLGTVSLAYF	TGTGCCAGCAGCTTGGGGACAGTGTCCTTAGCGTACTTC
TRBV27	.	.	TRBJ1-6	CASSLSAGQGNSPLHF	TGTGCCAGCAGTTTATCGGCAGGGCAAGGGAATTCACCCCTCCACTTT
TRBV30	.	.	TRBJ1-4	CAWSESKGPNEKLFF	TGTGCCTGGAGTGAAAGTAAGGGGCCTAATGAAAAACTGTTTTTT
TRBV30	.	.	TRBJ1-2	CAWSTPGRAASGYTF	TGTGCCTGGAGTACCCCCGGTAGGGCAGCATCTGGCTACACCTTC
TRBV9	.	.	TRBJ1-1	CASSHHAMGNTEAFF	TGTGCCAGCAGCCACCACGCGATGGGGAACACTGAAGCTTTCTTT
TRBV18	.	once	TRBJ1-5	CASSPARSYSNQPQHF	TGTGCCAGCTCACCAGCCCGAAGTTATAGCAATCAGCCCCAGCATTTT
TRBV11-3	TRBD2	few	TRBJ2-3	CASSPGLDTDTQYF	TGTGCCAGCAGCCCGGGACTAGACACAGATACGCAGTATTTT
TRBV25-1	.	.	TRBJ1-6	CASSRQEYSPLHF	TGTGCCAGCAGTCGCCAGGAGTATTCACCCCTCCACTTT
TRBV6-5	.	once	TRBJ1-2	CASSYSRVQNYGYTF	TGTGCCAGCAGTTACTCGAGGGTTCAAAACTATGGCTACACCTTC
TRBV7-2	.	.	TRBJ2-7	CASRKRDGTPYEQYF	TGTGCCAGCAGAAAACGAGACGGGACCCCATACGAGCAGTACTTC